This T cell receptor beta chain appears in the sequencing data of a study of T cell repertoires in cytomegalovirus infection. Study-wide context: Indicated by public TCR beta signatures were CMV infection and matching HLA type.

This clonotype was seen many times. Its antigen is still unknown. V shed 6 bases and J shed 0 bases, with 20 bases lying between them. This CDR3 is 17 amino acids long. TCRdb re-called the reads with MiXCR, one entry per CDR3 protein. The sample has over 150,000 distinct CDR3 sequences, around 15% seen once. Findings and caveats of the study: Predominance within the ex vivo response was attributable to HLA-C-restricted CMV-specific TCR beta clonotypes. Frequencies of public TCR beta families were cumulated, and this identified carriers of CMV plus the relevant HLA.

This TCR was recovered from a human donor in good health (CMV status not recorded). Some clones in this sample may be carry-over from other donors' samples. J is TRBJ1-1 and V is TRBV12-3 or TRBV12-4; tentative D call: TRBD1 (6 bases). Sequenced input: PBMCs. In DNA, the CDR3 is TGTGCCAGCAGCTTGAAGTTACAGGGTGCCATGAACACTGAAGCTTTCTTT. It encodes CASSLKLQGAMNTEAFF.